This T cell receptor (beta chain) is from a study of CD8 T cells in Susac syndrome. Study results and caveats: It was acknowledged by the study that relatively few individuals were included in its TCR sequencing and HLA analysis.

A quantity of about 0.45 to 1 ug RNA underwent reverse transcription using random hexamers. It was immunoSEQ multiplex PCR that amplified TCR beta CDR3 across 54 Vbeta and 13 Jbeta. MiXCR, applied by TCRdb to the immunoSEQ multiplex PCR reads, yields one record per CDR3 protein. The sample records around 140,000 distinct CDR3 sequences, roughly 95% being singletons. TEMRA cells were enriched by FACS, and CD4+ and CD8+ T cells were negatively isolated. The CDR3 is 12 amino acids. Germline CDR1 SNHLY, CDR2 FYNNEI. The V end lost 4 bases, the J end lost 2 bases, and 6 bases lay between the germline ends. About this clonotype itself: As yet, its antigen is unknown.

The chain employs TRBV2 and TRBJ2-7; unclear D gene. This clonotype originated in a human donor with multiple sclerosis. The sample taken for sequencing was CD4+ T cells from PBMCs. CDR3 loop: CASSATPYEQYF. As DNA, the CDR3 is TGTGCCAGCAGTGCCACCCCCTACGAGCAGTACTTC.